Included here is one T cell receptor beta chain sequence, with context. CDR1 and CDR2 (germline): DFQATT, SNEGSKA (reference sequence). With 3 bases clipped from V and 1 base from J, the junction kept 2 bases outside the gene matches. This CDR3 region has 14 residues. The sample belongs to a study of blood T cell repertoires in COVID-19. Per the authors' pipeline: Amplification of reference gene primers provided the estimated nucleated cell counts. Measured with immunoSEQ multiplex PCR; TCRdb has only the in-frame clones, and not every one. V, J and clone size were drawn from that table, and D and trimming were deduced from the DNA. The repertoire holds approximately 350,000 clones, with roughly 87% as singletons. Study members were between roughly 18 and 100 years old and lived in over 20 US regions. Clinical histories supplied by participants themselves formed the basis of cohort assignment.

Specimen: PBMCs or T cells enriched from blood (not recorded which). The source is a woman in her twenties or thirties who had recovered from COVID-19. V usage is TRBV20-1 and J usage is TRBJ2-2; 7 nucleotides match TRBD2. The CDR3 coding sequence is TGCAGTGCTAGTGCTAGCGGGAACACCGGGGAGCTGTTTTTT. Protein sequence: CSASASGNTGELFF.